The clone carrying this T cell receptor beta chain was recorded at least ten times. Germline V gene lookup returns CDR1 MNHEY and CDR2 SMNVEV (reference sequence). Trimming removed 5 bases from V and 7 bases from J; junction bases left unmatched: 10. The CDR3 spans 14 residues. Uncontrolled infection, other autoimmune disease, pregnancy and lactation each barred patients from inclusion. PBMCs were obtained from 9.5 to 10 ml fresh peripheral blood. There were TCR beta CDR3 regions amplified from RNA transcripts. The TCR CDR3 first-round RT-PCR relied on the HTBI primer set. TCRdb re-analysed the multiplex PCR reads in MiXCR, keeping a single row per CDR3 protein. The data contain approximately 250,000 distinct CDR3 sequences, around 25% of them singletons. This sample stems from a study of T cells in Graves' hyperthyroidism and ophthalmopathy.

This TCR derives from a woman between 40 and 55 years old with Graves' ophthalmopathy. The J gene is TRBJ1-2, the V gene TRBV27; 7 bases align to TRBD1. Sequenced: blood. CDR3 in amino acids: CASSTDRDIGGYTF. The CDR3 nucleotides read TGTGCCAGCAGTACCGACAGGGACATCGGTGGCTACACCTTC.